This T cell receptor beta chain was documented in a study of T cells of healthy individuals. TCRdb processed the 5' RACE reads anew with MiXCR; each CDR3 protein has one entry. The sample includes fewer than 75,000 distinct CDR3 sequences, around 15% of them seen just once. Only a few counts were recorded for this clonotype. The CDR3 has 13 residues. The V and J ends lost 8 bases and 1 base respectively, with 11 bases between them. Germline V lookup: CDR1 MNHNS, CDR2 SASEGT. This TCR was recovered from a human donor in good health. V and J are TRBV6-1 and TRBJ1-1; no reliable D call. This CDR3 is CASRRSSNTEAFF. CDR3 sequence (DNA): TGTGCCAGCCGAAGGTCATCGAACACTGAAGCTTTCTTT.